These T cell receptor beta chains were read from a single sample in a study of blood T cell repertoires in COVID-19. Data came from immunoSEQ multiplex PCR; TCRdb stores just in-frame clones and leaves some out. Here the sample spans about 480,000 clones, approximately 92% being singletons. Source material: peripheral blood. The receptors shown here come from a man aged 18 to 29 with COVID-19, enrolled during active disease. Both conserved end residues are part of each CDR3. The D gene is left open where the match is weak. Clone size appears in some rows only: once, few, many, or a class for an expanded clone.

j_call clone_size v_call d_call cdr3_aa cdr3_nt
TRBJ1-1 . TRBV6-2/TRBV6-3 . CASSTETRGRSTEAFF TGTGCCAGCAGTACGGAAACCAGAGGGAGGAGTACTGAAGCTTTCTTT
TRBJ1-3 . TRBV12-5 . CASGSSGRNTIYF TGTGCTAGTGGTTCCTCAGGAAGAAACACCATATATTTT
TRBJ2-2 . TRBV19 . CASSWTVTGTGELFF TGTGCCAGCAGTTGGACAGTAACTGGCACCGGGGAGCTGTTTTTT
TRBJ2-1 . TRBV19 TRBD2 CASSMGLAGGNEQFF TGTGCCAGTAGTATGGGACTAGCGGGAGGTAATGAGCAGTTCTTC
TRBJ1-2 . TRBV30 TRBD1 CAWDRGDGYTF TGTGCCTGGGACAGGGGTGATGGCTACACCTTC
TRBJ1-3 . TRBV7-9 TRBD1 CASSTPTGVGNTIYF TGTGCCAGCAGCACCCCTACAGGGGTTGGAAACACCATATATTTT
TRBJ2-5 . TRBV19 . CASSISGSETQYF TGTGCCAGTAGTATTTCCGGGTCGGAGACCCAGTACTTC
TRBJ1-3 . TRBV7-2 TRBD1 CASSLGTAGNTIYF TGTGCCAGCAGCCTCGGGACAGCTGGAAACACCATATATTTT
TRBJ2-7 once TRBV6-5 . CASTGAHSYEQYF TGTGCCAGCACAGGGGCCCACTCCTACGAGCAGTACTTC
TRBJ1-1 . TRBV9 TRBD1 CASSAGTGNTEAFF TGTGCCAGCAGCGCCGGGACAGGGAACACTGAAGCTTTCTTT
TRBJ1-1 . TRBV28 . CASSLLPSTEAFF TGTGCCAGCAGTTTACTCCCCAGCACTGAAGCTTTCTTT
TRBJ1-6 . TRBV2 . CASSLQGPRSPLHF TGTGCCAGCAGTCTACAGGGTCCTAGGTCACCCCTCCACTTT
TRBJ2-3 . TRBV27 TRBD2 CASRPRRGSSTDTQYF TGTGCCAGCAGACCCAGGCGGGGGTCTAGCACAGATACGCAGTATTTT
TRBJ1-6 . TRBV27 . CASKQGGSPLHF TGTGCCAGCAAACAGGGCGGATCACCCCTCCACTTT
TRBJ1-5 . TRBV6-1 . CASSEGLSNQPQHF TGTGCCAGCAGTGAGGGGCTTAGCAATCAGCCCCAGCATTTT
TRBJ1-1 . TRBV12-3/TRBV12-4 . CASSLLGSAEAFF TGTGCCAGCAGTTTGTTGGGGAGCGCTGAAGCTTTCTTT
TRBJ2-7 . TRBV2 . CASLDRGISYEQYF TGTGCCAGTTTGGACAGAGGAATCTCCTACGAGCAGTACTTC
TRBJ1-2 . TRBV7-8 . CASSLSATLSRSYGYTF TGTGCCAGCAGCTTATCAGCTACCCTTAGCCGGAGCTATGGCTACACCTTC
TRBJ2-5 . TRBV15 . CATSRVGRIGETQYF TGTGCCACCAGCAGAGTGGGGCGGATCGGGGAGACCCAGTACTTC
TRBJ2-6 once TRBV29-1 . CSVVWQTYSGANVLTF TGCAGCGTTGTTTGGCAAACATACTCTGGGGCCAACGTCCTGACTTTC
TRBJ2-6 . TRBV5-8 . CASSWRESGANVLTF TGTGCCAGCAGCTGGAGGGAATCAGGGGCCAACGTCCTGACTTTC
TRBJ2-7 once TRBV9 . CASSVGAGSSYEQYF TGTGCCAGCAGCGTAGGGGCAGGGTCCTCCTACGAGCAGTACTTC
TRBJ1-3 . TRBV30 . CAWSGSSGNTIYF TGTGCCTGGAGTGGTAGCTCTGGAAACACCATATATTTT
TRBJ1-6 . TRBV3-1/TRBV3-2 TRBD1 CASNRYDRGNSPLHF TGTGCCAGCAACCGTTATGACAGGGGAAATTCACCCCTCCACTTT
TRBJ1-1 . TRBV7-9 . CASSLGEGRAFF TGTGCCAGCAGCTTAGGGGAGGGAAGGGCTTTCTTT
TRBJ2-5 . TRBV27 . CASSLIGGETQYF TGTGCCAGCAGTCTGATAGGAGGAGAGACCCAGTACTTC
TRBJ1-6 . TRBV27 . CASSFHFLGGGANSPLHF TGTGCCAGCAGTTTCCATTTTTTAGGTGGCGGAGCGAATTCACCCCTCCACTTT
TRBJ1-5 . TRBV7-9 TRBD1 CASSSGTGRFNQPQHF TGTGCCAGCAGCTCAGGGACAGGTCGATTCAATCAGCCCCAGCATTTT
TRBJ2-2 . TRBV29-1 TRBD1 CSVEDVQGGTGELFF TGCAGCGTTGAAGATGTACAGGGGGGTACCGGGGAGCTGTTTTTT
TRBJ2-3 . TRBV9 TRBD2 CASSVETGGPGDTQYF TGTGCCAGCAGCGTAGAAACGGGAGGGCCAGGAGATACGCAGTATTTT
TRBJ2-3 . TRBV19 TRBD1 CASSRQGRTDTQYF TGTGCCAGTAGCCGACAGGGGCGCACAGATACGCAGTATTTT
TRBJ1-6 . TRBV30 . CAWRRENSPLHF TGTGCCTGGAGAAGGGAGAATTCACCCCTCCACTTT
TRBJ2-1 . TRBV6-5 TRBD2 CASSYGAGNDNEQFF TGTGCCAGCAGTTACGGAGCGGGAAACGACAATGAGCAGTTCTTC
TRBJ2-1 . TRBV2 TRBD2 CASSSGTSPLNEQFF TGTGCCAGCAGTTCCGGGACTAGTCCTTTGAATGAGCAGTTCTTC
TRBJ2-1 . TRBV7-8 . CASSLKALGQYLYNEQFF TGTGCCAGCAGTCTAAAAGCACTCGGACAGTACCTTTACAATGAGCAGTTCTTC
TRBJ2-7 . TRBV5-4 . CASSLSSAGEEQYF TGTGCCAGCAGCCTATCATCTGCGGGTGAAGAGCAGTACTTC
TRBJ2-7 . TRBV6-5 TRBD1 CASSTRDREGYEQYF TGTGCCAGCAGTACCCGGGACAGGGAGGGATACGAGCAGTACTTC
TRBJ2-5 once TRBV3-1/TRBV3-2 . CASSHLETQYF TGTGCCAGCAGCCACCTTGAGACCCAGTACTTC
TRBJ2-1 . TRBV11-2 TRBD2 CASSSRLASSSYNEQFF TGTGCCAGCAGCTCCCGACTAGCCAGTAGCTCCTACAATGAGCAGTTCTTC